A selection of T cell receptor beta chains follows, all from one sample in a study of cytotoxic CD8 clonotypes in ibrutinib-treated CLL. Clones were sequenced by immunoSEQ multiplex PCR, and TCRdb holds only the in-frame ones, with some missing. The data show approximately 150,000 clones, less than 85% seen once. Sequencing was performed on PBMCs, taken after 24 months of ibrutinib treatment. These receptors all come from a human donor with chronic lymphocytic leukemia. Each CDR3 is given with its conserved first and last residue. The D gene is left open where the match is weak. Some rows mark clone size as missing; the rest say once, few, many or name a class of expanded clone.

j_call	clone_size	d_call	v_call	cdr3_nt	cdr3_aa
TRBJ1-2	-	-	TRBV5-1	TGCGCCAGCAGCTTGGCTGGAATAGAGTATGGCTACACCTTC	CASSLAGIEYGYTF
TRBJ1-5	few	-	TRBV5-1	TGCGCCAGCAGCCCAGAGCCGGGGGTGGATCAGCCCCAGCATTTT	CASSPEPGVDQPQHF
TRBJ2-7	-	TRBD1	TRBV5-6	TGTGCCAGCAGCAAAGGGACAGGGTACGAGCAGTACTTC	CASSKGTGYEQYF
TRBJ2-7	once	-	TRBV28	TGTGCCAGCGGAAATCCCTACGAGCAGTACTTC	CASGNPYEQYF
TRBJ1-2	-	TRBD1	TRBV5-6	TGTGCCAGCAGCTCGGGCGGACAGGGACTCTATGGCTACACCTTC	CASSSGGQGLYGYTF
TRBJ1-2	once	-	TRBV25-1	TGTGCCAGCAGTGAGCTCGACCTTTCGGGGTCGGGCTACACCTTC	CASSELDLSGSGYTF
TRBJ2-5	-	-	TRBV11-2	TGTGCCAGCAGCTTAGTAGTTGTAGAGACCCAGTACTTC	CASSLVVVETQYF
TRBJ2-1	once	TRBD2	TRBV7-2	TGTGCCAGCAGCTGGGGACTAGCGGGAGAGGTTGAGCAGTTCTTC	CASSWGLAGEVEQFF
TRBJ2-1	-	TRBD2	TRBV9	TGTGCCAGCAGTGCGACTAGCGGGAGTGACAATGAGCAGTTCTTC	CASSATSGSDNEQFF
TRBJ1-3	once	-	TRBV21-1	TGTGCCAGCAGCAAATGGGGTATTACTGGAAACACCATATATTTT	CASSKWGITGNTIYF
TRBJ1-4	-	-	TRBV19	TGTGCCAGTAGTACGGACGGTCGGGATGAAAAACTGTTTTTT	CASSTDGRDEKLFF
TRBJ1-3	-	-	TRBV7-9	TGTGCCAGCAGACTGACTGGAAGCTCTGGAAACACCATATATTTT	CASRLTGSSGNTIYF
TRBJ2-1	-	-	TRBV11-3	TGTGCCAGCAGCCCCAGGGGTGTCAATGAGCAGTTCTTC	CASSPRGVNEQFF
TRBJ2-1	-	-	TRBV5-5	TGTGCCAGCAGCCCCACGACAGATTACAATGAGCAGTTCTTC	CASSPTTDYNEQFF
TRBJ2-7	few	TRBD2	TRBV7-3	TGTGCCAGCAGCAAGGGACTAGCGGACTACGAGCAGTACTTC	CASSKGLADYEQYF
TRBJ2-7	-	-	TRBV6-5	TGTGCCAGCAGCGCCACGACGGTACGGGACTACGAGCAGTACTTC	CASSATTVRDYEQYF
TRBJ1-3	-	-	TRBV6-1	TGTGCCAGCAGTGAAGCAGGATCGGGAAACACCATATATTTT	CASSEAGSGNTIYF
TRBJ2-7	-	TRBD2	TRBV27	TGTGCCAGCAGTTTAGGACTAGCCTACGAGCAGTACTTC	CASSLGLAYEQYF
TRBJ1-2	few	-	TRBV19	TGTGCCAGTAGTATAGCAGTAGACTATGGCTACACCTTC	CASSIAVDYGYTF
TRBJ1-4	-	-	TRBV18	TGTGCCAGCTCACCAAGAGGGCTAACTAATGAAAAACTGTTTTTT	CASSPRGLTNEKLFF
TRBJ1-5	-	-	TRBV6-4	TGTGCCAGCAGGCCTCGGGCAGACTCCAATCAGCCCCAGCATTTT	CASRPRADSNQPQHF
TRBJ1-1	-	-	TRBV6-5	TGTGCCAGCAGTTTGGGGGCTAACACTGAAGCTTTCTTT	CASSLGANTEAFF
TRBJ1-1	-	-	TRBV7-3	TGTGCCAGCAGCCTACAGAGGAACACTGAAGCTTTCTTT	CASSLQRNTEAFF
TRBJ1-1	-	-	TRBV7-2	TGTGCCAGCAGCCTAAGCCGGGTCACTGAAGCTTTCTTT	CASSLSRVTEAFF
TRBJ2-7	-	TRBD1	TRBV5-1	TGCGCCAGCAGCTTGGACGGACAGGGCTACGAGCAGTACTTC	CASSLDGQGYEQYF
TRBJ1-5	-	-	TRBV6-5	TGTGCCACCCGATCGCCCGGGGGCAATCAGCCCCAGCATTTT	CATRSPGGNQPQHF